A single sample gave rise to the 23 T cell receptor beta chains below, sequenced in a study of blood T cells in healthy people across ages. Primed by a sample-barcoded 5' primer and a J-beta primer mix, a second PCR proceeded for about 6 to 12 cycles. Using its own MiXCR run on the 5' RACE reads, TCRdb lists one record per CDR3 protein. This table has about 290,000 distinct CDR3 sequences, 25% to 30% appearing once. Sample: blood. The receptors were sampled from a woman in her sixties or seventies in good health.

This clonotype was recorded only once. The chain employs TRBV20-1 and TRBJ1-2, with 8 bases matching TRBD1. The V segment lost 4 bases and the J segment 3 bases; nucleotides outside the gene matches: 7. CDR3 length: 14 amino acids. The germline V gene has CDR1 DFQATT and CDR2 SNEGSKA (reference sequence). The CDR3 region is CSATAGTGHYGYTF. The CDR3 DNA reads as TGCAGTGCTACAGCCGGGACAGGCCACTATGGCTACACCTTC.

The chain carries TRBV29-1 and TRBJ1-1, with D unresolved. CDR3 length: 12 residues. V was trimmed by 0 bases and J by 3 bases, leaving 5 bases between them. The germline V gene has CDR1 SQVTM and CDR2 ANQGSEA. CDR3 region: CSVEDSYTEAFF. CDR3 nucleotide sequence: TGCAGCGTTGAAGACAGCTACACTGAAGCTTTCTTT. The full variable domain, rest sourced from reference TRBV29-1 and TRBJ1-1, is SAVISQKPSRDICQRGTSLTIQCQVDSQVTMMFWYRQQPGQSLTLIATANQGSEATYESGFVIDKFPISRPNLTFSTLTVSNMSPEDSSIYLCSVEDSYTEAFFGQGTRLTVV.

This clonotype was picked up a small number of times. The CDR3 DNA follows: TGTGCCAGCAGTTACTCGGCCGGGTATGTCAAAAACATTCAGTACTTC. Its translation is CASSYSAGYVKNIQYF. V is TRBV6-2 or TRBV6-3 and J is TRBJ2-4; D call uncertain. V was cut by 0 bases and J by 3 bases, with 12 bases left in between. Germline CDR1 MNHEY, CDR2 SVGEGT. This CDR3 region has 16 residues.

The J gene is TRBJ2-4, the V gene TRBV6-2 or TRBV6-3; D perhaps matches TRBD1 (5 bases). Looked up from germline, CDR1 is MNHEY and CDR2 is SVGEGT. Trimming stripped 2 bases from V and 0 bases from J, with 14 bases between. This CDR3 spans 17 amino acids. The CDR3 bases are TGTGCCAGCAGTTACGGGAAAGACAGTCTAGCCAAAAACATTCAGTACTTC. Protein sequence: CASSYGKDSLAKNIQYF.

By share of the sample, this clonotype is medium-sized (0.01 to 0.1%). This sequence joins TRBV28 and TRBJ2-3; D is perhaps TRBD1 or TRBD2 (5 bases each). This CDR3 is 12 amino acids long. Per germline, CDR1 MDHEN and CDR2 SYDVKM. Trimming removed 3 bases from V and 11 bases from J, with 12 bases in between. DNA of the CDR3: TGTGCCAGCAGTTTCGGGGCCCCGATGCAGTATTTT. This gives the protein CASSFGAPMQYF.

This clonotype has a handful of counts. The chain carries TRBV28 and TRBJ2-6; D uncertain. Germline V gene sequence: CDR1 MDHEN, CDR2 SYDVKM. Trimming pared 2 bases from V and 0 bases from J, leaving 8 bases between. The CDR3 has 16 residues. The CDR3 bases are TGTGCCAGCAGTTTAACAGAATTCTCTGGGGCCAACGTCCTGACTTTC. Encoded protein: CASSLTEFSGANVLTF.

This clonotype was recorded only once. V usage is TRBV6-5 and J usage is TRBJ1-4; tentatively, D is TRBD1 (6 bases). This CDR3 comprises 16 residues. Trimming stripped 6 bases from V and 3 bases from J, with 17 bases between. CDR1 is MNHEY, CDR2 SVGAGI, per germline. CDR3: CASRLRYRASNEKLFF. Here the CDR3 DNA reads TGTGCCAGCAGACTTAGATACAGGGCTTCTAATGAAAAACTGTTTTTT.

This clonotype was seen only a few times. The V and J genes are TRBV4-2 and TRBJ1-5; TRBD1 agrees at 7 bases. V dropped 0 bases and J dropped 3; count of bases not matched to a gene: 5. The V gene's germline CDR1 is LGHNA and CDR2 YNFKEQ. The CDR3 totals 16 residues. CDR3 DNA sequence: TGTGCCAGCAGCCAAGACCATGGGACAGACAATCAGCCCCAGCATTTT. This encodes CASSQDHGTDNQPQHF.

The chain recombines TRBV29-1 with TRBJ2-3; D remains unclear. Between the trimmed V and J ends, which lost 4 bases and 5 bases, there was a span of 7 bases. The CDR3 loop spans 11 amino acids. Per the germline V gene, CDR1 is SQVTM and CDR2 is ANQGSEA. The CDR3 nucleotides are TGCAGCGTTGTATTAGAAGATACGCAGTATTTT. This translates into CSVVLEDTQYF.

About this clonotype itself: Given a much more abundant clone one base away, this may be a read error. V is TRBV12-3 or TRBV12-4 and J is TRBJ1-6, with D possibly matching TRBD1 (6 bases). The CDR3 spans 14 residues. CDR3 DNA sequence: TGTGTCAGCAGTCTAGCGGGGGCGGAATCACCCCTCCACTTT. Amino acid sequence: CVSSLAGAESPLHF.

This clonotype has at least ten counts. The chain links TRBV24-1 to TRBJ2-1; 8 bases fit TRBD1. The J segment lost 9 bases and the V segment lost 3 bases, leaving 6 bases of the junction unmatched. This CDR3 has 14 amino acids. Germline V lookup: CDR1 KGHDR, CDR2 SFDVKD. This CDR3 reads CATSDPGQAFEQFF. The CDR3 nucleotides read TGTGCCACCAGTGATCCGGGACAGGCGTTTGAGCAGTTCTTC.

V is TRBV27 and J is TRBJ2-7; no reliable D call. V was clipped by 0 bases and J by 6 bases, with 9 bases between them. The CDR3 has 13 amino acids. The germline gives CDR1 MNHEY, CDR2 SMNVEV (reference sequence). Here the CDR3 DNA reads TGTGCCAGCAGTTTATCCCTCTCATCCGAGCAGTACTTC. This codes for CASSLSLSSEQYF.

This clonotype has only a few counts. The V and J genes are TRBV27 and TRBJ1-2, with 7 bases lining up with TRBD1. Germline CDR1 reads MNHEY; CDR2 reads SMNVEV (reference sequence). The CDR3 is 13 residues long. V lost 7 bases, J lost 2 bases, and 4 bases stayed unmatched. This CDR3 is CASKKGQNYGYTF. CDR3 nucleotide sequence: TGTGCCAGCAAAAAGGGACAGAACTATGGCTACACCTTC.

This clonotype was observed a single time. The V gene is TRBV4-3, the J gene TRBJ1-2; 8 bases map to TRBD1. The ends lost 0 bases at V and 4 bases at J; junction bases unmatched: 4. The CDR3 length is 15 residues. Per germline, CDR1 LGHNA and CDR2 YSLEER. The CDR3 loop is CASSQDPGQAYGYTF. CDR3 DNA: TGCGCCAGCAGCCAAGATCCGGGACAGGCCTATGGCTACACCTTC.

This clonotype was detected only a few times. The rearrangement uses TRBV10-3 and TRBJ1-1; perhaps TRBD1 as D (5 bases). Germline V gene sequence: CDR1 ENHRY, CDR2 SYGVKD. The length of the CDR3 is 16 residues. Trimming removed 0 bases at V and 5 bases at J, with 16 bases between. CDR3: CAISESFRGSGTEAFF. CDR3 sequence (DNA): TGTGCCATCAGTGAGTCTTTTCGGGGGTCAGGGACTGAAGCTTTCTTT.

This clonotype was counted at least ten times. The chain is built from TRBV14 and TRBJ1-4, with TRBD1 as a possible D gene (5 bases). CDR1 and CDR2 (germline): SGHDN, FVKESK. The CDR3 length is 15 residues. V was pared by 1 base and J by 6 bases, with 12 bases between. The CDR3 loop is CASSQGGRYYEKLFF. The CDR3 bases are TGTGCCAGCAGCCAAGGGGGGAGATACTATGAAAAACTGTTTTTT.

This clonotype has more than one count but fewer than ten. The chain uses TRBV5-1 and TRBJ1-4; TRBD1 aligns across 8 bases. The CDR3 runs 12 residues. Trimming removed 5 bases from V and 8 bases from J; junction bases left unmatched: 2. From germline, CDR1 is SGHRS and CDR2 YFSETQ. The CDR3 sequence is CASSRTGEKLFF. The CDR3 DNA reads as TGCGCCAGCAGTCGGACAGGGGAAAAACTGTTTTTT.

This clonotype was counted a few times. V gene TRBV21-1 combines with J gene TRBJ2-1; the table's TRBD2 call for D was not verified on the DNA. TRBV21-1 is labeled a pseudogene. The CDR3 is 20 residues long. CDR3 amino acids: CASPPTWRPSGSTSYNEQFF. CDR3 coding DNA: TGTGCCAGCCCCCCCACCTGGCGCCCAAGCGGGAGTACATCCTACAATGAGCAGTTCTTC.

The rearrangement links TRBV4-1 to TRBJ2-5; perhaps D is TRBD1 or TRBD2 (5 bases each). The ends were cut back, 3 bases at V and 3 bases at J, with 17 bases in the middle. In germline, CDR1 is MGHRA, CDR2 YSYEKL. The CDR3 contains 16 residues. CDR3 coding DNA: TGCGCCAGCAGCCAGGTTCCCCCGGGACCCAAAGAGACCCAGTACTTC. Its protein is CASSQVPPGPKETQYF.

The chain links TRBV7-9 to TRBJ2-1, with a possible D match to TRBD2 (7 bases). This CDR3 spans 17 amino acids. CDR1 and CDR2 from the germline V gene are SEHNR and FQNEAQ (reference sequence). The ends were cut back, 4 bases at V and 6 bases at J, with 22 bases in the middle. The CDR3 sequence: CASSSRGAGVLLNEQFF. DNA of the CDR3: TGTGCCAGCAGCTCAAGGGGGGCGGGAGTTCTGCTCAATGAGCAGTTCTTC.

V usage is TRBV20-1 and J usage is TRBJ1-6; D gene unclear. The V gene's germline CDR1 is DFQATT and CDR2 SNEGSKA (reference sequence). This CDR3 has 14 amino acids. V was cut by 5 bases and J by 10 bases, with 18 bases left in between. CDR3 DNA: TGCAGTGCTGGAAAAGCGGGGAAGGGATCACCCCTCCACTTT. This gives the protein CSAGKAGKGSPLHF.

The V gene is TRBV6-1, the J gene TRBJ1-1; D ambiguous. Germline-derived CDR1 and CDR2 are MNHNS and SASEGT. This CDR3 has 11 residues. V was pared by 0 bases and J by 10 bases, with 6 bases between. CDR3 DNA: TGTGCCAGCAGTGAAGCTGGACCAGCTTTCTTT. Encoded protein: CASSEAGPAFF.

The gene calls are TRBV20-1 and TRBJ2-5, with 9 bases identical to TRBD1. Germline assignment: CDR1 DFQATT and CDR2 SNEGSKA (reference sequence). The CDR3 has 14 residues. V dropped 2 bases and J dropped 3; count of bases not matched to a gene: 4. The CDR3 here is CSARPWTGEETQYF. Here the CDR3 DNA reads TGCAGTGCTAGACCTTGGACAGGGGAAGAGACCCAGTACTTC.